A few counts support the clone carrying this T cell receptor beta chain. The sample belongs to a study of T cell repertoires in cytomegalovirus infection. V was cut by 3 bases and J by 5 bases, with 25 bases left in between. The CDR3 loop spans 18 amino acids. Germline lookup yields CDR1 MDHEN and CDR2 SYDVKM. TCRdb itself ran the reads through MiXCR, one entry per CDR3 protein. In the table there are fewer than 200,000 distinct CDR3 sequences, roughly a fifth of which are singletons. The sequence was obtained from a human donor in good health (CMV status not recorded). Some clones in this sample may be carry-over from other donors' samples. The chain joins TRBV28 to TRBJ1-2, with D perhaps matching TRBD1 (5 bases). The sequencing sample was made of PBMCs. The CDR3 bases are TGTGCCAGCAGTTTGAGGTCAACGTTACTCTTCAGGGCTTATGGCTACACCTTC. It translates to CASSLRSTLLFRAYGYTF.